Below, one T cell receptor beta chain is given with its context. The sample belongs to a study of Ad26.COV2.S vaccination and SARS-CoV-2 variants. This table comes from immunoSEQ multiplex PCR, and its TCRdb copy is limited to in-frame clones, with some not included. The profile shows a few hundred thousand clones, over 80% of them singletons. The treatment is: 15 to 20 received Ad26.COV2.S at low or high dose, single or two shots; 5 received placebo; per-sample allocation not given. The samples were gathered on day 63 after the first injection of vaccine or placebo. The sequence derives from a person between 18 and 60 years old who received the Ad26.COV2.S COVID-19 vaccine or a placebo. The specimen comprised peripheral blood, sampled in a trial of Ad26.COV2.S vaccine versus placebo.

This CDR3 reads CASSSYRDLYEQYF. For the CDR3, the DNA is TGTGCCAGCAGTTCCTACAGGGATTTATACGAGCAGTACTTC. The genes are TRBV27 and TRBJ2-7; D perhaps matches TRBD1 (6 bases). Per the germline V gene, CDR1 is MNHEY and CDR2 is SMNVEV (reference sequence). V was shortened by 4 bases and J by 4 bases, with 14 bases between the two germline ends. The CDR3 is 14 residues long.